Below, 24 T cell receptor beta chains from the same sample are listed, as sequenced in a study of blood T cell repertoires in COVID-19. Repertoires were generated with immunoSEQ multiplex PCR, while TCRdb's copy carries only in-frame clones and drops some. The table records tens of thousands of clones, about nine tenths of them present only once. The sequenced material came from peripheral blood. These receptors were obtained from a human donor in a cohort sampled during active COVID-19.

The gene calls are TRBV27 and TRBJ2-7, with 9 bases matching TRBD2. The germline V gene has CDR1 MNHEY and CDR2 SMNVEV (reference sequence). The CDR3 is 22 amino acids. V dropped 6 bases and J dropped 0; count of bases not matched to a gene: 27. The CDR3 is CASSRINKPGTSIFDFSYEQYF. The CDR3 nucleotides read TGTGCCAGCAGCCGCATTAACAAACCCGGGACTAGCATCTTTGATTTCTCCTACGAGCAGTACTTC.

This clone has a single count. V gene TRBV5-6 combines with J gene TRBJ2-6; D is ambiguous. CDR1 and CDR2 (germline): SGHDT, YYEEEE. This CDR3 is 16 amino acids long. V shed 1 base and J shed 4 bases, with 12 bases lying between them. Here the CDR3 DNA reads TGTGCCAGCAGCTTGATCCCCTATGAGGGGGCCAACGTCCTGACTTTC. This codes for CASSLIPYEGANVLTF. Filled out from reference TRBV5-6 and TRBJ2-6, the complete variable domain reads DAGVTQSPTHLIKTRGQQVTLRCSPKSGHDTVSWYQQALGQGPQFIFQYYEEEERQRGNFPDRFSGHQFPNYSSELNVNALLLGDSALYLCASSLIPYEGANVLTFGAGSRLTVL.

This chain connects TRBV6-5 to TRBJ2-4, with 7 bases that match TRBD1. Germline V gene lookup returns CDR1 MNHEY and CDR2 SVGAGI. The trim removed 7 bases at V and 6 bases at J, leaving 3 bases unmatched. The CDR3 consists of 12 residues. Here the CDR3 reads CASTGTANIQYF. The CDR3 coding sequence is TGTGCCAGCACTGGGACAGCAAACATTCAGTACTTC.

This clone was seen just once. In nucleotides, the CDR3 is TGTGCCAGCAGTTTCAGGGGGGAACTCCCCTACGAGCAGTACTTC. Its translation is CASSFRGELPYEQYF. The V gene is TRBV27, the J gene TRBJ2-7, with D perhaps TRBD1 (7 bases). The V gene's germline CDR1 is MNHEY and CDR2 SMNVEV (reference sequence). This CDR3 region has 15 residues. V gave up 3 bases and J gave up 2 bases, with 14 bases separating them.

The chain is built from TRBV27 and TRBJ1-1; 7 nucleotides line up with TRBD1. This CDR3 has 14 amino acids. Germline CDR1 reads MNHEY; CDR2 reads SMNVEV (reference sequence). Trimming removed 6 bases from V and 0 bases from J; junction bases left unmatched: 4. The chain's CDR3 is CASRVQGMNTEAFF. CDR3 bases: TGTGCCAGCAGAGTACAGGGGATGAACACTGAAGCTTTCTTT.

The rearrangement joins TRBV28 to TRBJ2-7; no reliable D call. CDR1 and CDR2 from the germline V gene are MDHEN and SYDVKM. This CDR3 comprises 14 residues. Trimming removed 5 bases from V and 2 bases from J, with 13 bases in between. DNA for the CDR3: TGTGCCAGCAGTCCCGCGCGACACACCTACGAGCAGTACTTC. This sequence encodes CASSPARHTYEQYF.

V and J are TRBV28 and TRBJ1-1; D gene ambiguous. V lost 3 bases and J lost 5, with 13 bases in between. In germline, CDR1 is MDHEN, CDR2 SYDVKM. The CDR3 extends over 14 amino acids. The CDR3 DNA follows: TGTGCCAGCAGTTTTGCTGGGAGGTTGACTGAAGCTTTCTTT. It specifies CASSFAGRLTEAFF.

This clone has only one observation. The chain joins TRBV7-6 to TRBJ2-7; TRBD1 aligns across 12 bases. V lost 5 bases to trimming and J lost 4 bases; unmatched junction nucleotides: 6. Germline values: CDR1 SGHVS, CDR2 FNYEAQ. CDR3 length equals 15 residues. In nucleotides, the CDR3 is TGTGCCAGCAGCCGACCGGGACAGGGGGCATACGAGCAGTACTTC. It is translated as CASSRPGQGAYEQYF. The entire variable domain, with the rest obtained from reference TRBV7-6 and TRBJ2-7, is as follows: GAGVSQSPRYKVTKRGQDVALRCDPISGHVSLYWYRQALGQGPEFLTYFNYEAQQDKSGLPNDRFSAERPEGSISTLTIQRTEQRDSAMYRCASSRPGQGAYEQYFGPGTRLTVT.

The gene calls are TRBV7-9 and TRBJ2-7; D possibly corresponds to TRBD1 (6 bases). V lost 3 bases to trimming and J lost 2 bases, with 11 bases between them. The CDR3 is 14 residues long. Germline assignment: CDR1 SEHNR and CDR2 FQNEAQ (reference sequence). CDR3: CASSFSGQPYEQYF. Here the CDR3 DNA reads TGTGCCAGCAGCTTTTCCGGACAGCCCTACGAGCAGTACTTC.

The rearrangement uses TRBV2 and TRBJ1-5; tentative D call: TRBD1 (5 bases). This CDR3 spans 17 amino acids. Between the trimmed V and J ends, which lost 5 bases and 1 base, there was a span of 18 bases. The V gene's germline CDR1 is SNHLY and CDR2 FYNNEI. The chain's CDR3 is CASSPRRAGRSNQPQHF. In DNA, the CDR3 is TGTGCCAGCAGTCCCAGACGTGCAGGGAGGAGCAATCAGCCCCAGCATTTT.

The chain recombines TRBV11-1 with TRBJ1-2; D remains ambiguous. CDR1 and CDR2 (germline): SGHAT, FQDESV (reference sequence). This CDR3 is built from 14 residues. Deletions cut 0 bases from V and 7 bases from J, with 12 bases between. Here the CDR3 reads CASSLADGVLGYTF. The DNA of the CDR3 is TGTGCCAGCAGCTTAGCCGACGGGGTCCTTGGCTACACCTTC.

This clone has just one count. Written as DNA, the CDR3 is TGCGCCAGCAGTTCACTGGGGGGGCAAGAGACCCAGTACTTC. Protein product: CASSSLGGQETQYF. The chain carries TRBV5-1 and TRBJ2-5, with 7 bases lining up with TRBD2. Trimming removed 5 bases from V and 2 bases from J; junction bases left unmatched: 6. CDR1 and CDR2 (germline): SGHRS, YFSETQ. CDR3 length equals 14 residues.

The CDR3 sequence: CASSLVARDRGRGTEAFF. The DNA of the CDR3 is TGTGCCAGCAGCTTAGTTGCCCGGGACAGGGGGCGGGGTACTGAAGCTTTCTTT. The genes are TRBV7-8 and TRBJ1-1, with 12 bases lining up with TRBD1. Germline CDR1 SGHVS, CDR2 FQNEAQ. The CDR3 has 18 residues. J gave up 5 bases and V 1 base, and 11 bases lay outside the gene matches.

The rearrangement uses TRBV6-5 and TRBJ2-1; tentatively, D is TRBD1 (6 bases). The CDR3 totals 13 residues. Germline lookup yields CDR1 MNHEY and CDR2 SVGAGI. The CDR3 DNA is TGTGTCACGACCAGGGGCTCCTTGGGTGAGCAGTTCTTC. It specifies CVTTRGSLGEQFF.

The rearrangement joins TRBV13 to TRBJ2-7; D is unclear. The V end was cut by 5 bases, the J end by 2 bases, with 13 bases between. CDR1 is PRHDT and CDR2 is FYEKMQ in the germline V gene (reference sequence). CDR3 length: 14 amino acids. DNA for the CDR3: TGTGCCAGCAGCAGATCACGAGCCACCTACGAGCAGTACTTC. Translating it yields CASSRSRATYEQYF.

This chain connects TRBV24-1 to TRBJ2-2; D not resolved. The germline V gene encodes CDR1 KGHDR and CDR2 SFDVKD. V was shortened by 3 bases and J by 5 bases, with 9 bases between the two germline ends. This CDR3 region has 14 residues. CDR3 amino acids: CATSDARATGELFF. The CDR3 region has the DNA TGTGCCACCAGTGATGCCCGAGCTACCGGGGAGCTGTTTTTT.

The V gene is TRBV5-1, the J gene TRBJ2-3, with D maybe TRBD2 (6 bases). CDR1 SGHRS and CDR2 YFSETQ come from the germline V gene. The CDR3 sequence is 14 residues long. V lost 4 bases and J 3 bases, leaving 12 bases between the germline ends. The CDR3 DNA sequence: TGCGCCAGCAGCCCCGGGGGTCGGACAGATACGCAGTATTTT. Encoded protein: CASSPGGRTDTQYF.

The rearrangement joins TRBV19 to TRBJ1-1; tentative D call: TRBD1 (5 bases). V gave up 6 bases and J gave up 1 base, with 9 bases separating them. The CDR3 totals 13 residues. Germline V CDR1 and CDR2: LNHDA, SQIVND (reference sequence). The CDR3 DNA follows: TGTGCCAGTAGCTTTGACAGGAACACTGAAGCTTTCTTT. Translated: CASSFDRNTEAFF.

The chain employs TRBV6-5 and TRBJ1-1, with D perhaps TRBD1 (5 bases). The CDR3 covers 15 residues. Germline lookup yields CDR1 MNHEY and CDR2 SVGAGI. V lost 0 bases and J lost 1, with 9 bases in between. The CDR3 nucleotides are TGTGCCAGCAGTTACTCTCAGGGTTGGAACACTGAAGCTTTCTTT. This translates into CASSYSQGWNTEAFF.

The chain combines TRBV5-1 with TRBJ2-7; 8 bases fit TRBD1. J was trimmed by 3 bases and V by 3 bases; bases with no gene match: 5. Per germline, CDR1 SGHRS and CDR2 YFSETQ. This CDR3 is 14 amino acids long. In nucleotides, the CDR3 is TGCGCCAGCAGCTGGACGGACAGGGTCTACGAGCAGTACTTC. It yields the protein CASSWTDRVYEQYF.

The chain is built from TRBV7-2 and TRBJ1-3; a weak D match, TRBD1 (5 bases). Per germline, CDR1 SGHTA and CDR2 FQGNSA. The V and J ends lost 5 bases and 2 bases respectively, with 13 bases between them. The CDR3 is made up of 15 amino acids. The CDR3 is CASSPDTRTGNTIYF. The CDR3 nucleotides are TGTGCCAGCAGCCCGGACACGAGAACTGGAAACACCATATATTTT. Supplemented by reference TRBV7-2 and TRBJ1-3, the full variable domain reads GAGVSQSPSNKVTEKGKDVELRCDPISGHTALYWYRQSLGQGLEFLIYFQGNSAPDKSGLPSDRFSAERTGGSVSTLTIQRTQQEDSAVYLCASSPDTRTGNTIYFGEGSWLTVV.

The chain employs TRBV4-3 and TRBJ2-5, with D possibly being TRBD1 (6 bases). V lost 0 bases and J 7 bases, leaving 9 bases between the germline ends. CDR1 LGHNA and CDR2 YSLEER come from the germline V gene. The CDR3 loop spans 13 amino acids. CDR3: CASSQDFRGTQYF. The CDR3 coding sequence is TGCGCCAGCAGCCAAGACTTCAGGGGGACCCAGTACTTC.

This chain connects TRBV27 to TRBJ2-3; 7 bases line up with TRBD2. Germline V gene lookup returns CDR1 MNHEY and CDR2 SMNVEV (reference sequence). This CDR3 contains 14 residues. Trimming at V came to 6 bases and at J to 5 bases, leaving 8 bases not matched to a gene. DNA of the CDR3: TGTGCCAGCAGCCCAGGGACTAAAGGAGATACGCAGTATTTT. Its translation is CASSPGTKGDTQYF.

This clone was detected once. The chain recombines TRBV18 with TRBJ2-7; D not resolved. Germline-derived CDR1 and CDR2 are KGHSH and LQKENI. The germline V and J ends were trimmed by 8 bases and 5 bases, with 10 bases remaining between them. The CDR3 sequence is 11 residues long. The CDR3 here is CASRDIDEQYF. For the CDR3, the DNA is TGTGCCAGCCGAGACATCGACGAGCAGTACTTC.